This TCR beta chain was identified during a study of cytomegalovirus exposure and HLA in healthy donors. Sequencing used immunoSEQ multiplex PCR; TCRdb keeps in-frame clones, though not all of them. This table holds hundreds of thousands of clones, roughly 88% found once. Sequenced sample: PBMCs. The TCR comes from a woman between 18 and 30 years old in good health and CMV-seronegative.

CDR3 in DNA: TGTGCCAGCAGTTTTGGGGAGGTTGGGGACGAGCAGTACTTC. Translated: CASSFGEVGDEQYF. The rearrangement links TRBV27 to TRBJ2-7, with D possibly matching TRBD2 (6 bases). This CDR3 region has 14 residues. Germline-derived CDR1 and CDR2 are MNHEY and SMNVEV (reference sequence). Trimming removed 3 bases at V and 5 bases at J, with 14 bases between.